This passage covers 22 T cell receptor beta chains from one sample sequenced in a study of blood T cell repertoires in COVID-19. Some clones are missing from TCRdb's copy, which holds only in-frame ones; the method was immunoSEQ multiplex PCR. The data contain fewer than 65,000 clones, 85% to 95% of them singletons. The material sequenced was peripheral blood. The receptors come from a man aged 45 to 65 with acute or convalescent COVID-19.

The chain couples TRBV18 to TRBJ2-7; TRBD2 aligns across 7 bases. Germline V CDR1 and CDR2: KGHSH, LQKENI. The V segment lost 6 bases and the J segment 8 bases; nucleotides outside the gene matches: 16. This CDR3 has 15 amino acids. The CDR3 coding sequence is TGTGCCAGCTCTCTCGAGGCTAGCGGATCAGGTCAGCAGTACTTC. Translating it yields CASSLEASGSGQQYF. Combining the CDR3 with reference TRBV18 and TRBJ2-7 gives the whole variable domain NAGVMQNPRHLVRRRGQEARLRCSPMKGHSHVYWYRQLPEEGLKFMVYLQKENIIDESGMPKERFSAEFPKEGPSILRIQQVVRGDSAAYFCASSLEASGSGQQYFGPGTRLTVT.

The chain links TRBV28 to TRBJ1-2; D might be TRBD1 (5 bases). There are 15 residues in the CDR3. V lost 2 bases, J lost 7 bases, and 17 bases lay in between. The germline gives CDR1 MDHEN, CDR2 SYDVKM. CDR3 sequence reads: CASSLGGTVISGYTF. CDR3 bases: TGTGCCAGCAGTTTAGGGGGGACGGTGATATCTGGCTACACCTTC.

This clone was recorded once. J is TRBJ1-5 and V is TRBV19, with D uncertain. Germline CDR1 reads LNHDA; CDR2 reads SQIVND (reference sequence). This CDR3 region has 14 residues. The V end lost 5 bases, the J end lost 5 bases, and 13 bases lay between the germline ends. CDR3 region: CASSPRGSYQPQHF. The DNA of the CDR3 is TGTGCCAGTAGTCCCCGTGGCAGTTATCAGCCCCAGCATTTT.

The chain joins TRBV6-5 to TRBJ1-2; the match to TRBD1 covers 7 bases. The CDR3 runs to 13 residues. Germline trimming cut 7 bases from V and 5 bases from J; bases unmatched to any gene: 7. CDR1 MNHEY and CDR2 SVGAGI come from the germline V gene. In DNA form, the CDR3 reads TGTGCCAGCACCCCGACAGGGATGTATGGCTACACCTTC. Protein: CASTPTGMYGYTF.

This chain uses TRBV19 with TRBJ1-2; 8 nucleotides match TRBD1. The J segment lost 2 bases and the V segment lost 4 bases, leaving 6 bases of the junction unmatched. The CDR3 contains 15 residues. Per the germline V gene, CDR1 is LNHDA and CDR2 is SQIVND (reference sequence). The DNA for the CDR3 is TGTGCCAGTAGTACACCGACAGGGGTAAACTATGGCTACACCTTC. Translation gives CASSTPTGVNYGYTF.

The rearrangement joins TRBV25-1 to TRBJ2-7, with D possibly TRBD2 on 8 matching bases. The V end was cut by 7 bases, the J end by 4 bases, with 17 bases between. Germline V gene lookup returns CDR1 MGHDK and CDR2 SYGVNS. The CDR3 extends over 14 amino acids. CDR3 region: CASIRSGTAYEQYF. CDR3 sequence (DNA): TGTGCCAGCATCCGTAGCGGGACAGCGTACGAGCAGTACTTC.

The chain has TRBV3-1 (or the pseudogene TRBV3-2) and TRBJ2-2; 7 bases are a match to TRBD1. The CDR3 is made up of 16 amino acids. Germline V lookup: CDR1 LGHDT, CDR2 YNNKEL (reference sequence). J lost 2 bases, V lost 4 bases, and 7 bases had no gene match. CDR3 in amino acids: CASSPPGQRNTGELFF. CDR3 nucleotide sequence: TGTGCCAGCAGCCCTCCGGGACAGAGAAACACCGGGGAGCTGTTTTTT.

This clone came up once. The chain recombines TRBV6-5 with TRBJ1-1; D is perhaps TRBD1 (5 bases). V lost 2 bases to trimming and J lost 4 bases, with 8 bases between them. The V gene's germline CDR1 is MNHEY and CDR2 SVGAGI. CDR3 length: 13 residues. In nucleotides, the CDR3 is TGTGCCAGCAGTTACCAGGGTGGCACTGAAGCTTTCTTT. It specifies CASSYQGGTEAFF.

This clone appeared once. The gene calls are TRBV28 and TRBJ1-5, with D unresolved. Germline V lookup: CDR1 MDHEN, CDR2 SYDVKM. With 3 bases removed from V and 6 bases from J, the gap between germline ends came to 12 bases. The CDR3 runs 14 residues. The CDR3 coding sequence is TGTGCCAGCAGTTTGAGTGGGAGGAGTCAGCCCCAGCATTTT. This codes for CASSLSGRSQPQHF.

V gene TRBV4-1 combines with J gene TRBJ1-5; TRBD1 might be the D (5 bases). CDR1 and CDR2 from the germline V gene are MGHRA and YSYEKL. The CDR3 is 13 amino acids. V lost 0 bases to trimming and J lost 6 bases, with 6 bases between them. CDR3 DNA sequence: TGCGCCAGCAGCCAAGAAAGGGGTCAGCCCCAGCATTTT. It is translated as CASSQERGQPQHF.

CDR3 bases: TGTGCCAGCTCATCTTTAAGCCTAGCGGGGTCCTCCTACGAGCAGTACTTC. It is translated as CASSSLSLAGSSYEQYF. The gene calls are TRBV18 and TRBJ2-7; TRBD2 matches 9 bases. Unmatched junction bases numbered 11, after V lost 5 bases and J lost 0 bases. Germline CDR1 is KGHSH and CDR2 is LQKENI. The CDR3 covers 17 residues.

The gene calls are TRBV5-1 and TRBJ2-1, with TRBD2 identical over 9 bases. CDR3 size: 16 residues. Germline V gives CDR1 SGHRS, CDR2 YFSETQ. The V gene end was trimmed by 2 bases and the J gene end by 5 bases; junction bases not matched to a gene: 8. This CDR3 is CASSLNPAGGNNEQFF. CDR3 nucleotide sequence: TGCGCCAGCAGCTTAAATCCAGCGGGGGGCAACAATGAGCAGTTCTTC.

J is TRBJ1-5 and V is TRBV28; 10 bases align to TRBD1. The trim removed 7 bases at V and 3 bases at J, leaving 12 bases unmatched. CDR1 and CDR2 from the germline V gene are MDHEN and SYDVKM. The CDR3 is made up of 17 amino acids. The CDR3 sequence is CASIPPPGQGFNQPQHF. For the CDR3, the DNA is TGTGCCAGCATCCCACCCCCGGGACAGGGGTTCAATCAGCCCCAGCATTTT.

In its sample, this clone was seen once. The chain combines TRBV11-2 with TRBJ2-3; weak D call: TRBD1 (5 bases). The germline V and J ends were trimmed by 1 base and 2 bases, with 19 bases remaining between them. The CDR3 is 18 amino acids. The germline CDR1 and CDR2 sequences are SGHAT and FQNNGV. The CDR3: CASSLVGVGAENTDTQYF. The CDR3 DNA follows: TGTGCCAGCAGCTTAGTAGGGGTCGGAGCAGAAAACACAGATACGCAGTATTTT.

CDR3 sequence: CASSPPDYQETQYF. The CDR3 DNA reads TGTGCCAGCAGCCCTCCGGACTACCAAGAGACCCAGTACTTC. This sequence joins TRBV3-1 (or the pseudogene TRBV3-2) and TRBJ2-5; perhaps TRBD2 as D (5 bases). The germline V gene encodes CDR1 LGHDT and CDR2 YNNKEL (reference sequence). Between the trimmed V and J ends, which lost 4 bases and 0 bases, there was a span of 9 bases. CDR3 size: 14 residues.

This chain links TRBV6-5 with TRBJ2-7; 10 positions agree with TRBD1. The junction had 4 bases not matched to a gene; V was cut back by 0 bases and J by 5 bases. CDR1 and CDR2 from the germline V gene are MNHEY and SVGAGI. The CDR3 has 15 residues. For the CDR3, the DNA is TGTGCCAGCAGTTACTCAGGACAGGGGGGGAACGAGCAGTACTTC. Translating it yields CASSYSGQGGNEQYF.

CDR3 coding DNA: TGTGCCACCCACAGAGGGGGGGCAACTTACGAGCAGTACTTC. It specifies CATHRGGATYEQYF. The chain joins TRBV7-8 to TRBJ2-7; weak D call: TRBD2 (7 bases). This CDR3 region has 14 residues. Germline CDR1 reads SGHVS; CDR2 reads FQNEAQ. With 10 bases removed from V and 4 bases from J, the gap between germline ends came to 20 bases.

This clone was recorded only once. The rearrangement links TRBV5-6 to TRBJ2-1; TRBD2 matches 12 bases. J was trimmed by 9 bases and V by 9 bases; bases with no gene match: 16. The length of the CDR3 is 16 residues. CDR1 SGHDT and CDR2 YYEEEE come from the germline V gene. CDR3 sequence: CATHRLAGGLLFEQFF. In DNA form, the CDR3 reads TGTGCCACCCATCGGCTAGCGGGGGGGCTTTTATTTGAGCAGTTCTTC.

This rearrangement joins TRBV5-1 to TRBJ2-7, with 8 bases matching TRBD2. The trim removed 0 bases at V and 4 bases at J, leaving 3 bases unmatched. Germline lookup yields CDR1 SGHRS and CDR2 YFSETQ. This CDR3 contains 14 residues. The CDR3 protein is CASSLAASGYEQYF. Written as DNA, the CDR3 is TGCGCCAGCAGCTTGGCGGCTAGCGGGTACGAGCAGTACTTC.

V usage is TRBV5-1 and J usage is TRBJ2-2; 9 nucleotides line up with TRBD2. The CDR3 consists of 17 residues. With V trimmed by 4 bases and J by 8 bases, 15 bases remained unmatched. In germline, CDR1 is SGHRS, CDR2 YFSETQ. The CDR3 protein is CASSTKTSGQQPGELFF. As DNA, the CDR3 is TGCGCCAGCAGCACAAAGACTAGCGGCCAACAGCCAGGGGAGCTGTTTTTT.

The rearrangement links TRBV10-3 to TRBJ1-2; weak D call: TRBD1 (6 bases). Trimming shortened V by 4 bases and J by 4 bases, and 7 bases separated the two germline ends. The germline V gene encodes CDR1 ENHRY and CDR2 SYGVKD. The CDR3 spans 12 residues. CDR3 loop: CAISADSYGYTF. CDR3 DNA: TGTGCCATCAGTGCGGACAGCTATGGCTACACCTTC.

The chain links TRBV19 to TRBJ1-4, with D maybe TRBD1 (6 bases). The CDR3 sequence is 13 residues long. The V end was cut by 7 bases, the J end by 8 bases, with 14 bases between. Germline CDR1 is LNHDA and CDR2 is SQIVND (reference sequence). CDR3 sequence reads: CASMEQGVEKLFF. The CDR3 nucleotides read TGTGCCAGTATGGAACAGGGCGTCGAAAAACTGTTTTTT.